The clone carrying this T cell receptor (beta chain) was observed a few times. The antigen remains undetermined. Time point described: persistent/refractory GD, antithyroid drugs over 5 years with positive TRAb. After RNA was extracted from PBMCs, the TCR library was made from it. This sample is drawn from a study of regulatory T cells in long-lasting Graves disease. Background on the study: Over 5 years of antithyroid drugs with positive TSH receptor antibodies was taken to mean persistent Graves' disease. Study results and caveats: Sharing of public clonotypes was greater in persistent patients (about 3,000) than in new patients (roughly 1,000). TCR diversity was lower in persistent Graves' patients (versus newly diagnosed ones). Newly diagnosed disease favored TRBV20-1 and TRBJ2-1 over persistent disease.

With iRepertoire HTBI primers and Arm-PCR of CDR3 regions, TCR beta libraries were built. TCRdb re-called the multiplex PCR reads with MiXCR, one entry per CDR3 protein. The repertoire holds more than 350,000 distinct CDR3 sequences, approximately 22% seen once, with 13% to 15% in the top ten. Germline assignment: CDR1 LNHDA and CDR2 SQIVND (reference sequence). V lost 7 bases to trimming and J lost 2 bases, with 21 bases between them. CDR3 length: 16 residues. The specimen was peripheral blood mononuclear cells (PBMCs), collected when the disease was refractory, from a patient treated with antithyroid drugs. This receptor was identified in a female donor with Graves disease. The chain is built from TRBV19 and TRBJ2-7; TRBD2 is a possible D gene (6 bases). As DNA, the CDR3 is TGTGCCAGTAACCCAGGAGGGCGAGGTAGGGCCTACGAGCAGTACTTC. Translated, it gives CASNPGGRGRAYEQYF.